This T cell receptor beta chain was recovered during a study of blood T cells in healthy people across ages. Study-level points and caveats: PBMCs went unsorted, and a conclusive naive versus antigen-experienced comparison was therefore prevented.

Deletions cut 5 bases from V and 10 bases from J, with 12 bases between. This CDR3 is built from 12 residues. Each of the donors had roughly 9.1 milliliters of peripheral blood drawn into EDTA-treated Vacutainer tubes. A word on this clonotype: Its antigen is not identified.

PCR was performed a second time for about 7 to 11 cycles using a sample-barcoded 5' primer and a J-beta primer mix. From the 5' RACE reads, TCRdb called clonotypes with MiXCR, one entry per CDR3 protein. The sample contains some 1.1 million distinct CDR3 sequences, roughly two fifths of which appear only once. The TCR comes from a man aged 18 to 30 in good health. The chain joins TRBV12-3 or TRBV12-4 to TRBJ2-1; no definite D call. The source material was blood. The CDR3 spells CASSQTQYEQFF. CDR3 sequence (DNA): TGTGCCAGCAGTCAGACACAATACGAGCAGTTCTTC.